This passage covers 14 T cell receptor beta chains from one sample sequenced in a study of T cells in localized non-small cell lung cancer. Some clones are missing from TCRdb's copy, which holds only in-frame ones; the method was immunoSEQ multiplex PCR. The data show over a thousand clones, with about 40% seen just once and about 8% held by the top ten. The sample was lung tumor tissue, taken before any cancer treatment. The source of these receptors is a male donor at least 60 years old with stage III lung adenocarcinoma.

The chain uses TRBV28 and TRBJ1-1; D unclear. The CDR3 has 13 residues. V shed 3 bases and J shed 0 bases, with 5 bases lying between them. CDR1 and CDR2 (germline): MDHEN, SYDVKM. The DNA for the CDR3 is TGTGCCAGCAGTTTGGTCGTGAACACTGAAGCTTTCTTT. Its translation is CASSLVVNTEAFF.

This clone was observed a single time. The chain is built from TRBV18 and TRBJ2-3; the D call may be TRBD1 or TRBD2 (5 bases each). This CDR3 has 15 residues. Trimming cost V 4 bases and J 4 bases, with 15 bases left between them. The V gene's germline CDR1 is KGHSH and CDR2 LQKENI. The CDR3 sequence: CASSLVGGKADTQYF. In DNA form, the CDR3 reads TGTGCCAGCTCACTGGTTGGGGGAAAAGCAGATACGCAGTATTTT.

The chain links TRBV19 to TRBJ2-5; 12 bases fit TRBD2. CDR3 size: 14 residues. The V gene end was trimmed by 4 bases and the J gene end by 7 bases; junction bases not matched to a gene: 4. Germline CDR1 reads LNHDA; CDR2 reads SQIVND (reference sequence). The CDR3 DNA is TGTGCCAGTAGTACTAGCGGGGGGGTTCGGACCCAGTACTTC. Protein product: CASSTSGGVRTQYF.

V usage is TRBV11-3 and J usage is TRBJ1-1; the D is unclear. The V and J ends lost 5 bases and 0 bases respectively, with 10 bases between them. The CDR3 consists of 14 residues. Germline-derived CDR1 and CDR2 are SGHNT and YENEEA. This chain's CDR3 is CASSMYLMNTEAFF. The CDR3 nucleotides read TGTGCCAGCAGCATGTACCTTATGAACACTGAAGCTTTCTTT.

The table lists this clone with a few counts. The chain has TRBV18 and TRBJ2-3; D remains ambiguous. Germline values: CDR1 KGHSH, CDR2 LQKENI. V gave up 4 bases and J gave up 5 bases, with 7 bases separating them. This CDR3 has 12 amino acids. The CDR3 loop reads CASSHREDTQYF. The CDR3 DNA follows: TGTGCCAGCTCACATCGAGAAGATACGCAGTATTTT.

There are a few counts of this clone. This chain joins TRBV16 and TRBJ1-5; no firm D call. Germline-derived CDR1 and CDR2 are KGHSY and FQNENV. V shed 1 base and J shed 2 bases, with 9 bases lying between them. The CDR3 runs to 15 residues. CDR3 sequence reads: CASSQFRPGNQPQHF. The CDR3, as DNA: TGTGCCAGCAGCCAATTTAGGCCTGGCAATCAGCCCCAGCATTTT.

This clone was seen more than once but under ten times. The rearrangement joins TRBV19 to TRBJ2-1, with D hard to call. The CDR3 is 15 residues long. Germline values: CDR1 LNHDA, CDR2 SQIVND (reference sequence). V was shortened by 3 bases and J by 2 bases, with 11 bases between the two germline ends. This CDR3 reads CASSIVHLTYNEQFF. The CDR3, as DNA: TGTGCCAGTAGTATTGTACACCTCACCTACAATGAGCAGTTCTTC.

This clone was recorded a few times. The chain joins TRBV9 to TRBJ1-4; no firm D call. V was pared by 6 bases and J by 2 bases, with 17 bases between. The CDR3 is 16 residues long. The germline gives CDR1 SGDLS, CDR2 YYNGEE. For the CDR3, the DNA is TGTGCCAGCACATTTCACCCTGAGCCGACTAATGAAAAACTGTTTTTT. This sequence encodes CASTFHPEPTNEKLFF.

This rearrangement joins TRBV5-1 to TRBJ1-1; 7 bases agree with TRBD1. The germline V gene has CDR1 SGHRS and CDR2 YFSETQ. The V and J ends lost 4 bases and 2 bases, in that order; junction bases with no gene match: 14. The CDR3 is 17 amino acids. CDR3 sequence: CASSQARGQFSNTEAFF. Written as DNA, the CDR3 is TGCGCCAGCAGCCAAGCCAGGGGACAGTTCTCTAACACTGAAGCTTTCTTT.

CDR3 amino acids: CAWSVTGRGTEAFF. In DNA, the CDR3 is TGTGCCTGGAGTGTAACAGGGAGGGGCACTGAAGCTTTCTTT. The V and J genes are TRBV30 and TRBJ1-1; the D gene is possibly TRBD1 (6 bases). The V end was cut by 0 bases, the J end by 4 bases, with 12 bases between. The CDR3 consists of 14 residues. Germline-derived CDR1 and CDR2 are GTSNPN and SVGIG (reference sequence).

This clone is categorized as medium-sized. The chain uses TRBV6-1 and TRBJ2-7; 8 bases are shared with TRBD1. This CDR3 region has 15 residues. V dropped 0 bases and J dropped 4; count of bases not matched to a gene: 5. The V gene's germline CDR1 is MNHNS and CDR2 SASEGT. The CDR3 loop is CASSEALGTGYEQYF. The CDR3 region has the DNA TGTGCCAGCAGTGAAGCGCTGGGGACAGGTTACGAGCAGTACTTC.

This clone was seen a handful of times. The chain joins TRBV14 to TRBJ2-1; TRBD2 matches at 13 bases. V was clipped by 3 bases and J by 6 bases; unmatched bases: 8. There are 17 residues in the CDR3. Germline CDR1 reads SGHDN; CDR2 reads FVKESK. The CDR3 DNA sequence: TGTGCCAGCAGCCATCGAGGGGGGACTAGCGGGGTCAATGAGCAGTTCTTC. Its translation is CASSHRGGTSGVNEQFF.

This clone was observed a handful of times. This chain links TRBV4-1 with TRBJ1-2; the match to TRBD1 covers 7 bases. V shed 0 bases and J 8 bases; nucleotides not matched to a gene: 12. This CDR3 contains 16 residues. Germline V CDR1 and CDR2: MGHRA, YSYEKL. The DNA of the CDR3 is TGCGCCAGCAGCCAAGAAGTTGACAGGGCAGGAAGAGGCTACACCTTC. Protein sequence: CASSQEVDRAGRGYTF.

The J gene is TRBJ2-7, the V gene TRBV9, with 11 positions matching TRBD1. The germline CDR1 and CDR2 sequences are SGDLS and YYNGEE. Unmatched junction bases numbered 5, after V lost 3 bases and J lost 6 bases. The CDR3 covers 14 residues. The CDR3 sequence is CASSARGTGGEQYF. The CDR3 DNA sequence: TGTGCCAGCAGCGCGAGAGGGACAGGGGGCGAGCAGTACTTC.